This TCR beta chain was captured in a study of T cell responses to AZD1222 COVID-19 vaccine. This table comes from immunoSEQ multiplex PCR, and its TCRdb copy is limited to in-frame clones, with some not included. The sample lists 150,000 to 200,000 clones, 88% occurring once. This clone has just one count. V dropped 5 bases and J dropped 4 bases, with 14 bases sitting between them. Germline CDR1 and CDR2: MDHEN and SYDVKM. The CDR3 length is 14 residues. The sequences come from peripheral blood, collected on day 0 of AZD1222 vaccination. The TCR originated in an adult in good health. V is TRBV28 and J is TRBJ1-2; no reliable D call. The DNA for the CDR3 is TGTGCCAGCAGTAGTACACAAACATTCTATGGCTACACCTTC. Protein: CASSSTQTFYGYTF.